This T cell receptor beta chain emerged from a study of neurological immune-mediated disorders. Only a few counts were recorded for this clonotype. The antigen remains undetermined. Germline V CDR1 and CDR2: SGHRS, YFSETQ. The CDR3 contains 14 residues. The V end was cut by 7 bases, the J end by 0 bases, with 13 bases between. Study-wide points: None of the CDR3 amino acid sequences of expanded clones recurred across subjects, suggesting private repertoires in all groups. The study phylogenetically grouped the repertoires of 18 of 34 multiple sclerosis patients into one related-CDR3 cluster, a possible signature. Falling below healthy controls, multiple sclerosis showed the least TCR clonal expansion, while HTLV-1-associated myelopathy showed the most.

TCRdb re-called the 5' RACE reads with MiXCR, one entry per CDR3 protein. This sample has 55,000 to 80,000 distinct CDR3 sequences; 4% to 5.5% occur once, and the top ten carry roughly 3.2%. For the unsorted libraries, 2 million PBMCs stored at -80 C served as input. Source material: PBMCs. V gene TRBV5-1 combines with J gene TRBJ2-5, with D uncertain. This TCR came from a woman aged 45-59 years with multiple sclerosis. CDR3 in amino acids: CASGTGRYQETQYF. In DNA form, the CDR3 reads TGCGCCAGCGGAACCGGACGGTACCAAGAGACCCAGTACTTC.